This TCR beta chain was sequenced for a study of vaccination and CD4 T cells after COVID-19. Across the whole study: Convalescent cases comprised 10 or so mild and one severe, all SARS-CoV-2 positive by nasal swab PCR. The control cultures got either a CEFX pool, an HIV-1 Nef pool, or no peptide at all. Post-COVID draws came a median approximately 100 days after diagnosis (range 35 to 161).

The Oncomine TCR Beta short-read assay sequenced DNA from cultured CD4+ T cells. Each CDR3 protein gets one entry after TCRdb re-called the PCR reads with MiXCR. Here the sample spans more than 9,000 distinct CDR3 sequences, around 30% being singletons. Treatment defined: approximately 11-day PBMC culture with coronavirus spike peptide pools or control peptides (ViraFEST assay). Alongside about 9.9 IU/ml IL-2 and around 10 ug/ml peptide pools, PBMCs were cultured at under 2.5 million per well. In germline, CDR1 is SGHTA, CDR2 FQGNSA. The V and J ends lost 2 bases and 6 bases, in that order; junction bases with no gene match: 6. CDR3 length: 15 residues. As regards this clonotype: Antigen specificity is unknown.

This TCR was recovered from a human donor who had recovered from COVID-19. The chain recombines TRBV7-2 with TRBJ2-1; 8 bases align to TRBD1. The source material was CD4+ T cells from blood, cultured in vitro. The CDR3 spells CASSLTGGPGNEQFF. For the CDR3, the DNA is TGTGCCAGCAGCTTAACAGGGGGTCCAGGCAATGAGCAGTTCTTC.